One and the same sample provided the 30 T cell receptor beta chains below, sequenced in a study of shared clonotypes between healthy human individuals. Profiling relied on immunoSEQ multiplex PCR, and the TCRdb table lists in-frame clones only, not all of them. The table includes around 2.1 million clones, about 93% detected once. Naive CD8 cells lacked CD45RO, underwent positive selection for CCR7 and left out terminally differentiated effector memory CD45RA+ cells. Material: naive CD8+ T cells from PBMCs. The receptors stem from a man aged 18 to 29 in good health. Some clones in this sample may be carry-over from other donors' samples.

This clone was picked up one time. V usage is TRBV9 and J usage is TRBJ2-1; 7 positions match TRBD2. Trimming removed 2 bases from V and 9 bases from J; junction bases left unmatched: 11. Germline V gene sequence: CDR1 SGDLS, CDR2 YYNGEE. There are 15 residues in the CDR3. The CDR3 DNA sequence: TGTGCCAGCAGCGTGGGTCTCGGGAGGCCAGGTGAGCAGTTCTTC. Amino acid sequence: CASSVGLGRPGEQFF. The full variable domain, rest sourced from reference TRBV9 and TRBJ2-1, is DSGVTQTPKHLITATGQRVTLRCSPRSGDLSVYWYQQSLDQGLQFLIQYYNGEERAKGNILERFSAQQFPDLHSELNLSSLELGDSALYFCASSVGLGRPGEQFFGPGTRLTVL.

The genes are TRBV11-1 and TRBJ2-7, with D unresolved. V was pared by 5 bases and J by 0 bases, with 5 bases between. The CDR3 is made up of 12 amino acids. Germline CDR1 and CDR2: SGHAT and FQDESV (reference sequence). The CDR3 DNA sequence: TGTGCCAGCAGCGGGGACTCCTACGAGCAGTACTTC. Its protein is CASSGDSYEQYF. The whole variable domain, filled in from reference TRBV11-1 and TRBJ2-7, reads EAEVAQSPRYKITEKSQAVAFWCDPISGHATLYWYRQILGQGPELLVQFQDESVVDDSQLPKDRFSAERLKGVDSTLKIQPAELGDSAMYLCASSGDSYEQYFGPGTRLTVT.

The chain carries TRBV4-3 and TRBJ1-1, with D tentatively TRBD1 (5 bases). Germline values: CDR1 LGHNA, CDR2 YSLEER. The CDR3 sequence is 17 residues long. The V and J ends lost 0 bases and 0 bases respectively, with 14 bases between them. In DNA, the CDR3 is TGCGCCAGCAGCCAAGATGGATTTCAGGGACTGAACACTGAAGCTTTCTTT. It is translated as CASSQDGFQGLNTEAFF.

The V and J genes are TRBV11-2 and TRBJ1-1; no clear D gene. V lost 0 bases to trimming and J lost 0 bases, with 8 bases between them. The germline V gene encodes CDR1 SGHAT and CDR2 FQNNGV. CDR3 length: 15 residues. The CDR3 DNA is TGTGCCAGCAGCTTAGATGTACGGATGAACACTGAAGCTTTCTTT. Translating it yields CASSLDVRMNTEAFF.

The rearrangement links TRBV6-1 to TRBJ2-7, with D tentatively TRBD1 (6 bases). Trimming pared 3 bases from V and 2 bases from J, leaving 11 bases between. Germline lookup yields CDR1 MNHNS and CDR2 SASEGT. The CDR3 spans 14 residues. The CDR3 reads CASSDGTSTYEQYF. The CDR3 DNA reads as TGTGCCAGCAGTGACGGGACATCAACCTACGAGCAGTACTTC.

The chain combines TRBV15 with TRBJ2-7, with D possibly matching TRBD2 (5 bases). CDR1 and CDR2 (germline): LNHNV, YYDKDF (reference sequence). V lost 5 bases, J lost 4 bases, and 12 bases lay in between. The CDR3 contains 13 residues. The CDR3 DNA reads TGTGCCACCAGCTACGTAGGAGGTTACGAGCAGTACTTC. This codes for CATSYVGGYEQYF.

The rearrangement uses TRBV25-1 and TRBJ1-1; no clear D gene. The CDR3 is made up of 12 amino acids. In germline, CDR1 is MGHDK, CDR2 SYGVNS. The V end lost 6 bases, the J end lost 5 bases, and 10 bases lay between the germline ends. CDR3 in amino acids: CASSLGETEAFF. Written as DNA, the CDR3 is TGTGCCAGCAGCCTCGGAGAGACTGAAGCTTTCTTT.

The chain carries TRBV5-8 and TRBJ2-7; D unclear. This CDR3 spans 15 amino acids. The germline V and J ends were trimmed by 0 bases and 0 bases, with 10 bases remaining between them. Germline CDR1 reads SGHTS; CDR2 reads YDEGEE. In DNA form, the CDR3 reads TGTGCCAGCAGCTTGGACGATGGCCTCTCCTACGAGCAGTACTTC. It encodes CASSLDDGLSYEQYF.

The chain has TRBV27 and TRBJ2-1; 7 bases line up with TRBD2. The germline V gene has CDR1 MNHEY and CDR2 SMNVEV (reference sequence). J lost 6 bases, V lost 2 bases, and 13 bases had no gene match. The CDR3 runs 17 residues. CDR3: CASSLLAVGGVINEQFF. The CDR3 DNA sequence: TGTGCCAGCAGTTTACTAGCGGTCGGGGGAGTGATCAATGAGCAGTTCTTC.

In the case of this clone: Other DNA sequences within the sample encode an identical CDR3. V gene TRBV27 combines with J gene TRBJ1-2; no clear D gene. The germline gives CDR1 MNHEY, CDR2 SMNVEV (reference sequence). This CDR3 contains 13 residues. The germline V and J ends were trimmed by 6 bases and 4 bases, with 12 bases remaining between them. In nucleotides, the CDR3 is TGTGCCAGCAGCCTGAGGGTTGGCTATGGCTACACCTTC. It yields the protein CASSLRVGYGYTF.

The chain combines TRBV19 with TRBJ2-5; 10 bases align to TRBD1. V was pared by 6 bases and J by 5 bases, with 9 bases of the junction left unmatched. Germline loops: CDR1 LNHDA, CDR2 SQIVND (reference sequence). This CDR3 contains 15 residues. CDR3 protein: CASRTTGGSGETQYF. The CDR3 nucleotides read TGTGCCAGTAGAACGACAGGGGGCAGCGGGGAGACCCAGTACTTC. Full variable domain (rest looked up from reference TRBV19 and TRBJ2-5): DGGITQSPKYLFRKEGQNVTLSCEQNLNHDAMYWYRQDPGQGLRLIYYSQIVNDFQKGDIAEGYSVSREKKESFPLTVTSAQKNPTAFYLCASRTTGGSGETQYFGPGTRLLVL.

The rearrangement links TRBV7-9 to TRBJ1-1; no clear D gene. The CDR3 contains 14 residues. Germline-derived CDR1 and CDR2 are SEHNR and FQNEAQ (reference sequence). Trimming cost V 5 bases and J 0 bases, with 10 bases left between them. This CDR3 is CASSPRLVNTEAFF. In DNA, the CDR3 is TGTGCCAGCAGCCCTAGGCTGGTGAACACTGAAGCTTTCTTT. The full variable domain, completed using reference TRBV7-9 and TRBJ1-1, is DTGVSQNPRHKITKRGQNVTFRCDPISEHNRLYWYRQTLGQGPEFLTYFQNEAQLEKSRLLSDRFSAERPKGSFSTLEIQRTEQGDSAMYLCASSPRLVNTEAFFGQGTRLTVV.

The genes are TRBV7-9 and TRBJ2-5, with no clear D. The germline gives CDR1 SEHNR, CDR2 FQNEAQ (reference sequence). This CDR3 spans 16 amino acids. Trimming removed 5 bases from V and 5 bases from J, with 21 bases in between. CDR3 DNA sequence: TGTGCCAGCAGCCCGTACGCATCCACTCGGTTTGAGACCCAGTACTTC. It encodes CASSPYASTRFETQYF.

The chain uses TRBV25-1 and TRBJ2-3; either TRBD1 or TRBD2 may supply D (5 bases each). The CDR3 has 16 amino acids. V was trimmed by 6 bases and J by 2 bases, leaving 18 bases between them. Germline V gives CDR1 MGHDK, CDR2 SYGVNS. The CDR3 protein is CASSLTPGPTTDTQYF. For the CDR3, the DNA is TGTGCCAGCAGCCTGACGCCGGGACCGACCACAGATACGCAGTATTTT. Combining the CDR3 with reference TRBV25-1 and TRBJ2-3 gives the whole variable domain EADIYQTPRYLVIGTGKKITLECSQTMGHDKMYWYQQDPGMELHLIHYSYGVNSTEKGDLSSESTVSRIRTEHFPLTLESARPSHTSQYLCASSLTPGPTTDTQYFGPGTRLTVL.

This clone came up a few times. V usage is TRBV4-1 and J usage is TRBJ1-5; TRBD1 is a possible D gene (5 bases). The CDR3 contains 14 residues. Germline assignment: CDR1 MGHRA and CDR2 YSYEKL. V was shortened by 4 bases and J by 7 bases, with 14 bases between the two germline ends. CDR3: CASSPTLSGQPQHF. CDR3 nucleotides: TGCGCCAGCAGCCCCACCCTCTCAGGGCAGCCCCAGCATTTT.

The genes are TRBV14 and TRBJ2-1; D might be TRBD1 or TRBD2, each matching 5 bases. The CDR3 length is 16 residues. From germline, CDR1 is SGHDN and CDR2 FVKESK. Trimming cost V 1 base and J 7 bases, with 17 bases left between them. The CDR3 here is CASSQVRGARANEQFF. DNA of the CDR3: TGTGCCAGCAGCCAAGTCCGGGGCGCGCGCGCGAATGAGCAGTTCTTC.

For the CDR3, the DNA is TGTGCCAGCAGCGGTCCCGGGACTAGCGTTAGCTCCTACAATGAGCAGTTCTTC. It specifies CASSGPGTSVSSYNEQFF. The genes are TRBV13 and TRBJ2-1, with TRBD2 identical over 10 bases. The V gene end was trimmed by 5 bases and the J gene end by 0 bases; junction bases not matched to a gene: 10. Germline V gene sequence: CDR1 PRHDT, CDR2 FYEKMQ (reference sequence). The CDR3 is made up of 18 amino acids.

The J gene is TRBJ2-7, the V gene TRBV7-9; no definite D call. In germline, CDR1 is SEHNR, CDR2 FQNEAQ (reference sequence). Deletions cut 3 bases from V and 5 bases from J, with 11 bases between. This CDR3 is 13 amino acids long. The CDR3 sequence: CASSFTSWDEQYF. CDR3 DNA sequence: TGTGCCAGCAGCTTCACTTCGTGGGACGAGCAGTACTTC. Looking up the rest from reference TRBV7-9 and TRBJ2-7 gives the full variable domain: DTGVSQNPRHKITKRGQNVTFRCDPISEHNRLYWYRQTLGQGPEFLTYFQNEAQLEKSRLLSDRFSAERPKGSFSTLEIQRTEQGDSAMYLCASSFTSWDEQYFGPGTRLTVT.

This chain connects TRBV13 to TRBJ2-7; a possible D gene is TRBD1 (5 bases). V lost 3 bases and J 0 bases, leaving 9 bases between the germline ends. This CDR3 comprises 14 residues. Germline CDR1 is PRHDT and CDR2 is FYEKMQ (reference sequence). CDR3 sequence (DNA): TGTGCCAGCAGCTTCGACAGAAACTCCTACGAGCAGTACTTC. It is translated as CASSFDRNSYEQYF.

The rearrangement joins TRBV7-6 to TRBJ2-7; a possible D gene is TRBD2 (5 bases). CDR1 and CDR2 from the germline V gene are SGHVS and FNYEAQ. The CDR3 sequence is 15 residues long. The V end lost 2 bases, the J end lost 0 bases, and 11 bases lay between the germline ends. The CDR3 sequence is CASSLIAAASYEQYF. CDR3 nucleotides: TGTGCCAGCAGCTTAATCGCAGCGGCCTCCTACGAGCAGTACTTC.

This chain connects TRBV27 to TRBJ2-7; 11 positions match TRBD2. This CDR3 region has 15 residues. Germline values: CDR1 MNHEY, CDR2 SMNVEV (reference sequence). The junction had 9 bases not matched to a gene; V was cut back by 5 bases and J by 6 bases. The chain's CDR3 is CASSPTGTSGVEQYF. Written as DNA, the CDR3 is TGTGCCAGCAGTCCCACCGGGACTAGCGGCGTCGAGCAGTACTTC.

The rearrangement joins TRBV2 to TRBJ2-1, with 9 bases aligning to TRBD2. The germline gives CDR1 SNHLY, CDR2 FYNNEI. The CDR3 is made up of 14 amino acids. Trimming at V came to 11 bases and at J to 7 bases, leaving 12 bases not matched to a gene. This CDR3 is CASTAGGGLNEQFF. The DNA of the CDR3 is TGTGCCTCGACGGCGGGGGGGGGCCTGAATGAGCAGTTCTTC.

This clone was seen only once. This sample also contains other DNA sequences that code for the same CDR3. The chain recombines TRBV9 with TRBJ2-2; no clear D. The CDR3 consists of 12 residues. Trimming shortened V by 4 bases and J by 4 bases, and 5 bases separated the two germline ends. Germline CDR1 is SGDLS and CDR2 is YYNGEE. For the CDR3, the DNA is TGTGCCAGCAGCATTAGCACCGGGGAGCTGTTTTTT. Translation: CASSISTGELFF.

This clone showed up just once. This chain connects TRBV19 to TRBJ2-7; D uncertain. This CDR3 is 12 amino acids long. Trimming took 5 bases from V and 2 from J, leaving 7 bases between them. Germline assignment: CDR1 LNHDA and CDR2 SQIVND (reference sequence). This CDR3 reads CASSGIAYEQYF. CDR3 sequence (DNA): TGTGCCAGTAGTGGTATAGCCTACGAGCAGTACTTC. The complete variable domain, with remaining parts taken from reference TRBV19 and TRBJ2-7, reads DGGITQSPKYLFRKEGQNVTLSCEQNLNHDAMYWYRQDPGQGLRLIYYSQIVNDFQKGDIAEGYSVSREKKESFPLTVTSAQKNPTAFYLCASSGIAYEQYFGPGTRLTVT.

V usage is TRBV4-3 and J usage is TRBJ2-3; D might be TRBD1 (7 bases). The germline CDR1 and CDR2 sequences are LGHNA and YSLEER. V shed 0 bases and J shed 4 bases, with 17 bases lying between them. The CDR3 consists of 17 residues. DNA of the CDR3: TGCGCCAGCAGCCAAGATCAGGGGGGCTCACCGGCAGATACGCAGTATTTT. The encoded protein is CASSQDQGGSPADTQYF.

The chain employs TRBV7-9 and TRBJ1-5; D remains unclear. V gave up 4 bases and J gave up 6 bases, with 13 bases separating them. Germline V lookup: CDR1 SEHNR, CDR2 FQNEAQ (reference sequence). There are 14 residues in the CDR3. The DNA of the CDR3 is TGTGCCAGCAGCTCCGGAGGGCGTAGTCAGCCCCAGCATTTT. Translated, it gives CASSSGGRSQPQHF.

There are a few counts of this clone. Distinct nucleotide sequences in the sample also encode this CDR3. The CDR3 here is CASSPGTGGQPQHF. DNA of the CDR3: TGCGCCAGCAGCCCGGGGACAGGGGGTCAGCCCCAGCATTTT. J is TRBJ1-5 and V is TRBV4-1; the match to TRBD1 covers 11 bases. Germline CDR1 reads MGHRA; CDR2 reads YSYEKL. J was trimmed by 6 bases and V by 4 bases; bases with no gene match: 2. This CDR3 contains 14 residues.

This rearrangement joins TRBV25-1 to TRBJ2-1, with 10 bases identical to TRBD1. V shed 11 bases and J 3 bases; nucleotides not matched to a gene: 4. The CDR3 extends over 13 amino acids. Germline V lookup: CDR1 MGHDK, CDR2 SYGVNS. The CDR3 bases are TGTGCCGCGAGGACAGGGGGCTACAATGAGCAGTTCTTC. As protein: CAARTGGYNEQFF.

This rearrangement joins TRBV28 to TRBJ2-7; maybe TRBD1 (6 bases). Germline loops: CDR1 MDHEN, CDR2 SYDVKM. V lost 4 bases and J lost 0, with 13 bases in between. This CDR3 spans 15 amino acids. CDR3 DNA: TGTGCCAGCAGTTCATACAGGGAGAGCTCCTACGAGCAGTACTTC. Translating it yields CASSSYRESSYEQYF.

This chain uses TRBV7-9 with TRBJ2-7, with TRBD1 as a possible D gene (6 bases). The CDR3 has 13 amino acids. Germline V lookup: CDR1 SEHNR, CDR2 FQNEAQ (reference sequence). V lost 0 bases and J lost 4, with 7 bases in between. The CDR3 here is CASSLADRYEQYF. The CDR3 coding sequence is TGTGCCAGCAGCTTAGCGGACAGATACGAGCAGTACTTC. Based on the CDR3 plus reference TRBV7-9 and TRBJ2-7, the full variable domain is DTGVSQNPRHKITKRGQNVTFRCDPISEHNRLYWYRQTLGQGPEFLTYFQNEAQLEKSRLLSDRFSAERPKGSFSTLEIQRTEQGDSAMYLCASSLADRYEQYFGPGTRLTVT.